Listed below are T cell receptor beta chains from one sample, sequenced in a study of cytomegalovirus exposure and HLA in healthy donors. Clones were read by immunoSEQ multiplex PCR, and TCRdb kept only the in-frame ones, dropping some. The sample contains a few hundred thousand clones, about 80% of which appear only once. Sequencing was performed on PBMCs. The source is a girl between 5 and 17 years old in good health and CMV-seronegative. The CDR3 runs from the conserved cysteine through the conserved F or W. Each record gives: J gene, V gene, D gene, clone size, CDR3 DNA, CDR3 protein. The D gene is left open where the match is weak. Clone size is stated in some rows and not others, as once, few, many or a class when expanded.

TRBJ2-2 | TRBV7-2 | TRBD1 | - | TGTGCCAGCAGCTTCTACAGGGGGCAGGACACCGGGGAGCTGTTTTTT | CASSFYRGQDTGELFF
TRBJ2-1 | TRBV25-1 | TRBD2 | - | TGTGCCAGCAGAGGGTTAGCGGGAGAGAATGAGCAGTTCTTC | CASRGLAGENEQFF
TRBJ2-1 | TRBV28 | TRBD1 | - | TGTGCCAGCAGACTCCGACAGGGGGCTATCAATGAGCAGTTCTTC | CASRLRQGAINEQFF
TRBJ2-2 | TRBV6-6 | - | - | TGTGCCAGCAGCCATTCTAGCACCGGGGAGCTGTTTTTT | CASSHSSTGELFF
TRBJ2-3 | TRBV10-1 | TRBD2 | - | TGCGCCAGCAGTGAGTCTAGGACGGGAGGTACAGATACGCAGTATTTT | CASSESRTGGTDTQYF
TRBJ1-5 | TRBV28 | TRBD1 | - | TGTGCCACCACAGGGGGCACTCAGCCCCAGCATTTT | CATTGGTQPQHF
TRBJ1-1 | TRBV11-2 | TRBD1 | - | TGTGCCAGCAGCATAACCAGGGGGCTCGGAGCTTTCTTT | CASSITRGLGAFF
TRBJ2-1 | TRBV6-1 | TRBD2 | - | TGTGCCAGCAGTGAAGGGGGAGGGAATCACAATGAGCAGTTCTTC | CASSEGGGNHNEQFF
TRBJ1-2 | TRBV11-2 | - | - | TGTGCCAGCAGCTTAGAGGGGGCAGCTAACTATGGCTACACCTTC | CASSLEGAANYGYTF
TRBJ1-5 | TRBV29-1 | TRBD1 | once | TGCAGCGTATCCGGGACAGGGGGGTCCAATCAGCCCCAGCATTTT | CSVSGTGGSNQPQHF
TRBJ1-1 | TRBV29-1 | - | - | TGCAGCGTTGTCCAGGGGCCTGAAGCTTTCTTT | CSVVQGPEAFF
TRBJ2-3 | TRBV5-1 | TRBD1 | - | TGCGCCAGCGCGGGACAGGGGGCCCACACAGATACGCAGTATTTT | CASAGQGAHTDTQYF
TRBJ1-2 | TRBV28 | - | - | TGTGCCAGCAGGACAGAACGGCTCCATGGCTACACCTTC | CASRTERLHGYTF
TRBJ1-5 | TRBV7-8 | - | - | TGTGCCAGCAGCTTACTGGGTAGCTATAGCAATCAGCCCCAGCATTTT | CASSLLGSYSNQPQHF
TRBJ2-7 | TRBV9 | - | - | TGTGCCAGCAGCGTGGACACCGGGTTGGGGGAGCAGTACTTC | CASSVDTGLGEQYF
TRBJ1-1 | TRBV18 | TRBD1 | - | TGTGCCAGCTCACCTCTTATTGGACAGGAAGGAGAAGCTTTCTTT | CASSPLIGQEGEAFF
TRBJ1-2 | TRBV28 | TRBD1 | - | TGTGCCAGCAGTTTATACGGGGACAGGGTTCATGGCTACACCTTC | CASSLYGDRVHGYTF
TRBJ2-1 | TRBV6-1 | TRBD1 | - | TGTGCCAGCAGTTTACAGGGGGCGGGCTACAATGAGCAGTTCTTC | CASSLQGAGYNEQFF
TRBJ2-3 | TRBV5-1 | TRBD2 | - | TGCGCCAGCAGCTTGGTACTAGCGGGAGGTAGAGATACGCAGTATTTT | CASSLVLAGGRDTQYF
TRBJ2-1 | TRBV7-6 | - | - | TGTGCCAGCAGCTTAGTAGGGGAAAGCAACAATGAGCAGTTCTTC | CASSLVGESNNEQFF
TRBJ1-1 | TRBV6-5 | - | - | TGTGCCAGCATCGCAACAGGGACCGTAGCTTTCTTT | CASIATGTVAFF
TRBJ1-1 | TRBV30 | - | - | TGTGCCTGGATGGAGGGTGTCGGGTACACTGAAGCTTTCTTT | CAWMEGVGYTEAFF
TRBJ1-1 | TRBV4-2 | - | - | TGTGCCAGCAGCCAAGATAGTCTTGGCAGGGGGAACACTGAAGCTTTCTTT | CASSQDSLGRGNTEAFF
TRBJ2-7 | TRBV10-3 | TRBD2 | once | TGTGCCATCAGTGACAGGACTAGCGGGAGAGTCAACGAGCAGTACTTC | CAISDRTSGRVNEQYF
TRBJ1-1 | TRBV10-3 | - | few | TGTGCCATCAGTGCGTCGGTCGCAGATCTTGAAGCTTTCTTT | CAISASVADLEAFF
TRBJ1-2 | TRBV27 | - | few | TGTGCCAGCAGACCGCAGGGCGTCTATGGCTACACCTTC | CASRPQGVYGYTF
TRBJ1-5 | TRBV2 | - | - | TGTGCCAGCAGTAAGAGCCGACAGCAAAGCGAGGATCAGCCCCAGCATTTT | CASSKSRQQSEDQPQHF
TRBJ2-7 | TRBV20-1 | - | few | TGCAGTGCTAGACAGGTCTACGAGCAGTACTTC | CSARQVYEQYF
TRBJ2-7 | TRBV27 | TRBD2 | - | TGTGCCAGCAGCCCCAGATATGGAGCGGGGGGCTCCTACGAGCAGTACTTC | CASSPRYGAGGSYEQYF
TRBJ2-7 | TRBV6-1 | TRBD2 | - | TGTGCCAGCAGTGGATCTAGCGGGAGCTCCTACGAGCAGTACTTC | CASSGSSGSSYEQYF
TRBJ2-5 | TRBV2 | - | - | TGTGCCAGCAGTGAAGCACGCGAACAAGAGACCCAGTACTTC | CASSEAREQETQYF
TRBJ2-7 | TRBV5-4 | TRBD2 | - | TGTGCCAGCAGCTTGGGAGGACTAGCGGGAGGAAAAGAGCAGTACTTC | CASSLGGLAGGKEQYF
TRBJ1-1 | TRBV4-1 | - | - | TGCGCCAGCAGCCAAGTCGTCAGTACAAACACTGAAGCTTTCTTT | CASSQVVSTNTEAFF
TRBJ2-7 | TRBV27 | - | - | TGTGCCAGCTTTGCGAGCTCCTACGAGCAGTACTTC | CASFASSYEQYF
TRBJ1-1 | TRBV7-2 | - | - | TGTGCCAGCAGCTTAACAGCGGTGATCCCGAACACTGAAGCTTTCTTT | CASSLTAVIPNTEAFF
TRBJ1-1 | TRBV28 | TRBD1 | once | TGTGCCACCGTACTCCGGACAGGGGGCACTGAAGCTTTCTTT | CATVLRTGGTEAFF
TRBJ2-7 | TRBV2 | - | - | TGTGCCAGCAGTGGGGTTGGGGCTAGCTCCTACGAGCAGTACTTC | CASSGVGASSYEQYF
TRBJ2-2 | TRBV9 | - | - | TGTGCCAGCAGCGCCAGGACACAAACCGGGGAGCTGTTTTTT | CASSARTQTGELFF
TRBJ2-4 | TRBV5-8 | - | - | TGTGCCAGCAGCTCCGGCATTCAGTACTTC | CASSSGIQYF
TRBJ2-1 | TRBV29-1 | - | - | TGCAGCGCAATTCGGGACTCCTACAATGAGCAGTTCTTC | CSAIRDSYNEQFF
TRBJ1-4 | TRBV7-6 | TRBD1 | - | TGTGCCAGCAGCTCCCAGACAGGGGAGAATGAAAAACTGTTTTTT | CASSSQTGENEKLFF